What follows are 18 T cell receptor beta chains derived from one specimen sequenced in a study of neurological immune-mediated disorders. In TCRdb, the 5' RACE reads were re-called with MiXCR into one record per CDR3 protein. The data contain tens of thousands of distinct CDR3 sequences, around 1.9% of them singletons. Sequenced: PBMCs. Receptors were obtained from a woman aged 40 to 50 with multiple sclerosis.

This clonotype has at least ten counts. V gene TRBV5-1 combines with J gene TRBJ2-2; D is undetermined. The CDR3 spans 15 residues. V was pared by 6 bases and J by 0 bases, with 12 bases between. In germline, CDR1 is SGHRS, CDR2 YFSETQ. CDR3 sequence reads: CASMVASANTGELFF. The CDR3 DNA follows: TGCGCCAGCATGGTGGCCTCCGCGAACACCGGGGAGCTGTTTTTT. Drawing the rest from reference TRBV5-1 and TRBJ2-2, the complete variable domain is KAGVTQTPRYLIKTRGQQVTLSCSPISGHRSVSWYQQTPGQGLQFLFEYFSETQRNKGNFPGRFSGRQFSNSRSEMNVSTLELGDSALYLCASMVASANTGELFFGEGSRLTVL.

This clonotype was found many times. The genes are TRBV27 and TRBJ1-1, with D possibly matching TRBD1 (5 bases). The germline V gene has CDR1 MNHEY and CDR2 SMNVEV (reference sequence). The CDR3 contains 14 residues. With 0 bases removed from V and 4 bases from J, the gap between germline ends came to 9 bases. The CDR3 reads CASSLSGAGTEAFF. CDR3 coding DNA: TGTGCCAGCAGTTTATCAGGGGCGGGCACTGAAGCTTTCTTT.

This clonotype appeared many times. CDR3: CASSLTLSGSGNTIYF. The CDR3, as DNA: TGCGCCAGCAGCTTGACCCTCTCCGGGAGTGGAAACACCATATATTTT. The chain uses TRBV5-1 and TRBJ1-3; D gene ambiguous. Looked up from germline, CDR1 is SGHRS and CDR2 is YFSETQ. V was pared by 1 base and J by 3 bases, with 14 bases between. There are 16 residues in the CDR3.

This clonotype occurred many times. The DNA is left out, because the CDR3 cannot be placed on it with certainty; the CDR3 is given as TCRdb lists it. This rearrangement joins TRBV21-1 to TRBJ2-6. TRBV21-1 represents a pseudogene. The CDR3 is made up of 16 amino acids, end residues included. This chain's CDR3 is CASSKGWGTGANVLTF.

This clonotype was seen many times. The chain uses TRBV6-6 and TRBJ1-1; D unclear. CDR3 length: 16 amino acids. Germline CDR1 is MNHNY and CDR2 is SVGAGI (reference sequence). V was clipped by 1 base and J by 1 base, with 13 bases between them. The CDR3 bases are TGTGCCAGCAGTTACTACCCCGCAGGAGGGAACACTGAAGCTTTCTTT. Translation gives CASSYYPAGGNTEAFF.

This clonotype was seen ten or more times. The chain joins TRBV5-1 to TRBJ1-1; maybe TRBD1 (5 bases). Per the germline V gene, CDR1 is SGHRS and CDR2 is YFSETQ. The length of the CDR3 is 14 residues. Trimming shortened V by 0 bases and J by 1 base, and 7 bases separated the two germline ends. The CDR3 loop reads CASSLATGNTEAFF. Here the CDR3 DNA reads TGCGCCAGCAGCTTGGCCACAGGGAACACTGAAGCTTTCTTT.

This clonotype was counted at least ten times. J is TRBJ1-2 and V is TRBV20-1, with TRBD1 as a possible D gene (5 bases). Per the germline V gene, CDR1 is DFQATT and CDR2 is SNEGSKA (reference sequence). V dropped 0 bases and J dropped 8 bases, with 19 bases sitting between them. This CDR3 region has 15 residues. As DNA, the CDR3 is TGCAGTGCTAGAGATTGGCTCGCTCCCGAGGGGGGCTACACCTTC. This codes for CSARDWLAPEGGYTF.

This clonotype was observed many times. The chain couples TRBV27 to TRBJ1-2, with 8 positions matching TRBD1. The CDR3 runs 15 residues. With 6 bases clipped from V and 0 bases from J, the junction kept 6 bases outside the gene matches. In germline, CDR1 is MNHEY, CDR2 SMNVEV (reference sequence). The CDR3 DNA is TGTGCCAGCAGCGGACAGGGAGTCTCTAACTATGGCTACACCTTC. This encodes CASSGQGVSNYGYTF.

This clonotype was detected ten times or more. This chain joins TRBV20-1 and TRBJ1-6; D is ambiguous. Germline CDR1 and CDR2: DFQATT and SNEGSKA (reference sequence). The CDR3 is made up of 18 amino acids. The ends were cut back, 5 bases at V and 0 bases at J, with 20 bases in the middle. As DNA, the CDR3 is TGCAGTGCTTTTGGACCTGGACTGCAGAGCTCCTATAATTCACCCCTCCACTTT. As protein: CSAFGPGLQSSYNSPLHF.

This clonotype was counted at least ten times. The chain couples TRBV15 to TRBJ1-2; D might be TRBD1 (6 bases). V lost 1 base to trimming and J lost 8 bases, with 17 bases between them. The CDR3 is 15 amino acids. Germline V gene lookup returns CDR1 LNHNV and CDR2 YYDKDF (reference sequence). CDR3 sequence (DNA): TGTGCCACCAGCAGAGGGATAGAAGCAGGGGAAGGCTACACCTTC. Amino acids: CATSRGIEAGEGYTF. The complete variable domain, with remaining parts taken from reference TRBV15 and TRBJ1-2, reads DAMVIQNPRYQVTQFGKPVTLSCSQTLNHNVMYWYQQKSSQAPKLLFHYYDKDFNNEADTPDNFQSRRPNTSFCFLDIRSPGLGDTAMYLCATSRGIEAGEGYTFGSGTRLTVV.

This clonotype was seen at least ten times. No conserved phenylalanine or tryptophan is present at the end of the CDR3, so a read error is the likely explanation. The genes are TRBV12-3 or TRBV12-4 and TRBJ2-4; D might be TRBD1 (5 bases). V lost 6 bases and J 0 bases, leaving 12 bases between the germline ends. This CDR3 contains 15 residues. In DNA form, the CDR3 reads TGTGCCAGCAGGTCCAGGGATCTAGCCAAAAACATTCAGTACTGC. Amino acids: CASRSRDLAKNIQYC.

At least ten counts were recorded for this clonotype. The genes are TRBV7-2 and TRBJ1-2; TRBD1 agrees at 10 bases. The CDR3 runs 17 residues. Germline lookup yields CDR1 SGHTA and CDR2 FQGNSA. Trimming at V came to 1 base and at J to 6 bases, leaving 11 bases not matched to a gene. The CDR3 reads CASSLVGGTGARDGYTF. The DNA of the CDR3 is TGTGCCAGCAGCTTAGTGGGGGGGACAGGGGCCCGAGATGGCTACACCTTC.

This clonotype came up many times. The chain employs TRBV3-1 and TRBJ2-1; D ambiguous. The CDR3 runs 16 residues. V lost 4 bases, J lost 3 bases, and 16 bases lay in between. Germline V gives CDR1 LGHDT, CDR2 YNNKEL (reference sequence). The CDR3: CASSPYGREIYNEQFF. CDR3 bases: TGTGCCAGCAGCCCCTATGGCCGAGAGATCTACAATGAGCAGTTCTTC.

This clonotype was recorded at least ten times. The chain links TRBV7-2 to TRBJ2-1; D is undetermined. Trimming removed 1 base from V and 5 bases from J, with 6 bases in between. The CDR3 totals 13 residues. The germline V gene encodes CDR1 SGHTA and CDR2 FQGNSA. The CDR3 nucleotides are TGTGCCAGCAGCTTAGGCCCAGACAATGAGCAGTTCTTC. Translating gives CASSLGPDNEQFF.

This clonotype was found many times. CDR3 residues: CASSQGAGWGYTF. CDR3 coding DNA: TGTGCCAGCAGCCAAGGAGCGGGGTGGGGCTACACCTTC. The rearrangement uses TRBV3-1 and TRBJ1-2; D not certain. This CDR3 contains 13 residues. The V end was cut by 1 base, the J end by 8 bases, with 11 bases between. Germline V gene lookup returns CDR1 LGHDT and CDR2 YNNKEL (reference sequence).

This clonotype occurred many times. The chain uses TRBV5-6 and TRBJ2-2; D is uncertain. CDR1 and CDR2 from the germline V gene are SGHDT and YYEEEE. The CDR3 loop spans 17 amino acids. V lost 2 bases and J 0 bases, leaving 14 bases between the germline ends. The CDR3 is CASSLVGDFANTGELFF. Written as DNA, the CDR3 is TGTGCCAGCAGCTTAGTCGGCGACTTCGCGAACACCGGGGAGCTGTTTTTT.

This clonotype has at least ten counts. The chain uses TRBV7-9 and TRBJ2-2; D is undetermined. Per germline, CDR1 SEHNR and CDR2 FQNEAQ (reference sequence). The CDR3 totals 15 residues. Trimming took off 4 bases at V and 4 bases at J, with 13 bases between the two ends. The CDR3 loop is CASSSRYRSTGELFF. The CDR3 DNA reads as TGTGCCAGCAGCTCCCGCTACAGATCCACCGGGGAGCTGTTTTTT.

This clonotype was detected ten times or more. The chain employs TRBV5-1 and TRBJ2-1; D uncertain. Germline lookup yields CDR1 SGHRS and CDR2 YFSETQ. The CDR3 has 15 residues. The V and J ends lost 7 bases and 0 bases respectively, with 14 bases between them. The CDR3 DNA is TGCGCCAGCCTCCCCCGGTTGAGCTCCTACAATGAGCAGTTCTTC. It specifies CASLPRLSSYNEQFF.